This entry concerns a single T cell receptor beta chain. The antigen it recognizes is unknown. No base quality values were provided; no much bigger clone lies one nucleotide off. These data come from a study of blood T cell repertoires in COVID-19 (dated by TCRdb to 2020 to 2022). Study-level background: Collaborator samples came from the United States, Italy and Spain and covered acute and convalescent phases of COVID-19. The material from the prospective study consisted of cDNA or gDNA derived from T cells, B-cell-depleted T cells, or PBMCs. The dataset comprised deeply sampled blood TCRbeta repertoires from subjects exposed to, actively infected with, or recovered from COVID-19. A freely available public database, intended as a resource for researchers studying the immune response to SARS-CoV-2, is where the repertoires were released. The samples were drawn from the first 160 participants of the ongoing ImmuneRACE study and from 950 to 1,500 subjects provided by 6 global collaborators. Sample metadata almost always included a de-identified subject ID, COVID-19 status, age in years and sex. Where available, HLA class I and class II types were taken from metadata supplied by the sample provider and were not determined by assay-based typing. Study-wide conclusions, independent of this receptor: The quantity of clinical and demographic metadata differed by source and by participant and was supplied without curation.

At one collaborating source in Seattle, patients were enrolled during active infection and were followed longitudinally through the course of disease. Each collaborating institution followed its own protocols to collect whole blood in K2EDTA tubes. For TCRbeta analysis, collaborator samples were shipped as frozen whole blood, as isolated PBMCs, or as DNA extracted from either sample type. TCRbeta CDR3 regions were amplified from genomic DNA by means of the immunoSEQ Assay, a bias-controlled multiplex PCR. On the study's bioinformatics: The number of nucleated cells in each sample was estimated from the amplification of reference gene primers within the assay. To quantify the absolute abundance of each unique TCRbeta CDR3 rearrangement, sequence reads were collapsed and filtered. For each sample, productive Simpson clonality was calculated by taking the square root of Simpson's diversity index across productive rearrangements. Sourced from immuneACCESS, this table was stored by TCRdb with only in-frame sequences that have V and J called. A share of the clones is absent; for the studies checked, an unresolved V gene accounts for under half, and the remainder has no known explanation. D and trimming were read from the DNA, whereas the V and J calls and clone size are those reported in that table. The sample data list roughly 120,000 clones, and more than 80% of these were observed just once. The ten largest clones capture approximately 3.5% of the sample.

The receptor was derived from a woman at least 80 years old with COVID-19, enrolled during active disease. Material: peripheral blood.

The sequenced DNA: TGTGCCAGCAGTTATCCCGGGACAGGGTTCCACGAGCAGTACTTC. This encodes CASSYPGTGFHEQYF. The sequence links TRBV6-6 to TRBJ2-7, and 9 junctional nucleotides match TRBD1. Inclusive of the bounding cysteine and phenylalanine, the CDR3 is 15 residues long. The CDR3 DNA has 45 bases and is translated from base 1. Relative to germline, V is missing 3 bases and J is missing 5 bases, with 8 bases of the junction outside any gene match. According to the germline V gene (reference sequence), CDR1 reads MNHNY and CDR2 reads SVGAGI.